Detailed here is one TCR beta chain. Germline V lookup: CDR1 SGHTA, CDR2 FQGTGA. The CDR3 contains 14 residues. The ends were cut back, 3 bases at V and 3 bases at J, with 11 bases in the middle. Generated by immunoSEQ multiplex PCR, the TCRdb table keeps only in-frame clones and is missing some. The sample lists 360,000 or so clones; around nine tenths were seen once. The record originates from a study of blood T cell repertoires in COVID-19. Across the whole study: T cells, B-cell-depleted T cells, or PBMCs supplied cDNA or gDNA.

The rearrangement links TRBV7-3 to TRBJ1-1, with D perhaps TRBD1 (5 bases). The material sequenced was PBMCs or T cells enriched from blood (not recorded which). The sequence was obtained from a woman aged 25 to 39 who had been exposed to COVID-19. CDR3 region: CASSFTAGDTEAFF. Here the CDR3 DNA reads TGTGCCAGCAGCTTTACCGCGGGGGACACTGAAGCTTTCTTT.